These T cell receptor beta chains were read from a single sample in a study of blood T cell repertoires in COVID-19. Libraries were prepared by immunoSEQ multiplex PCR; TCRdb keeps only in-frame clonotypes and omits some of them. This table has about 300,000 clones, around 92% appearing once. Sequencing was carried out using peripheral blood. The receptors originated from a man aged 18 to 30 who had recovered from COVID-19. Both conserved end residues are part of each CDR3. D genes are given only for firm matches. Part of the rows lack a size; the others show once, few, many or a class for expanded clones.

size,V,J,D,DNA,CDR3
.,TRBV19,TRBJ2-3,.,TGTGCCAGTAAGGTCAGGGCCCAAGATACGCAGTATTTT,CASKVRAQDTQYF
.,TRBV13,TRBJ1-4,.,TGTGCCAGCAGCAGGCGACTGGAGGAAAAACTGTTTTTT,CASSRRLEEKLFF
.,TRBV2,TRBJ1-4,.,TGTGCCAGCAGTGCCAGGGTTTATAATGAAAAACTGTTTTTT,CASSARVYNEKLFF
.,TRBV6-6,TRBJ2-3,.,TGTGCCAGCAGTCCACTTACGGGTTCATCTAGCACAGATACGCAGTATTTT,CASSPLTGSSSTDTQYF
.,TRBV6-6,TRBJ2-1,.,TGTGCCAGCAGTTACCTCCAGGGATCCTACAATGAGCAGTTCTTC,CASSYLQGSYNEQFF
.,TRBV2,TRBJ1-4,TRBD1,TGTGCCAGCAGTTTCACAGGGGGCAGAAAGGAGATAACTAATGAAAAACTGTTTTTT,CASSFTGGRKEITNEKLFF
.,TRBV4-3,TRBJ2-5,.,TGCGCCAGCAGCCAAGAGGGACTGCCCTTGGAGACCCAGTACTTC,CASSQEGLPLETQYF
.,TRBV7-9,TRBJ2-1,TRBD2,TGTGCCAGCAGCTTATTTAGGGGCGGGAGCTCCTACAATGAGCAGTTCTTC,CASSLFRGGSSYNEQFF
.,TRBV6-1,TRBJ1-5,.,TGTGCCAGCAGTGAAGGGCTCCAGCCCCAGCATTTT,CASSEGLQPQHF
few,TRBV10-2,TRBJ2-3,.,TGCGCCAGCAGTACGGGGGCAGATACGCAGTATTTT,CASSTGADTQYF
once,TRBV4-1,TRBJ2-7,TRBD1,TGCGCCAGCAGCCTCGTACCGGGACAGTTCTACGAGCAGTACTTC,CASSLVPGQFYEQYF
few,TRBV6-2/TRBV6-3,TRBJ1-3,.,TGTGCCAGCAGTTACGGAGGAGTTGGAAACACCATATATTTT,CASSYGGVGNTIYF